This TCR beta chain is from a study of metastatic and nonmetastatic thyroid tumors. Whole-study context: Comparative analysis of repertoires was undertaken across blood and tumor or nodule tissue obtained from malignant and benign thyroid patients. Findings and limits, study-wide: Malignant thyroid tumors reportedly exceeded benign nodules significantly in TCR beta diversity, with the difference appearing in blood and tumor.

Nobody among the patients had been given any treatment before thyroid surgery. This clone occurred a few times. Its antigen is undetermined. Other DNA variants within this sample encode the same CDR3. In the original analysis: Across clinicopathological groups, CDR3 differences served as the basis for building a distant-metastasis classifier for papillary thyroid cancer. MiXCR re-clonotyped the PCR reads for TCRdb. TCRdb assigned the V and J calls; the authors' analysis was not used. The profile covers roughly 81,000 clones, with 8.6% appearing a single time and roughly 9% taken by the ten largest. The V gene's germline CDR1 is MDHEN and CDR2 SYDVKM. There are 13 residues in the CDR3. The ends were cut back, 5 bases at V and 1 base at J, with 9 bases in the middle.

This clonotype originated in a female donor with papillary thyroid cancer or a benign thyroid nodule (not recorded which). Some clones in this sample may be carry-over from other donors' samples. Sequenced sample: blood. The chain links TRBV28 to TRBJ2-7; D is ambiguous. This CDR3 reads CASSPGTSYEQYF. CDR3 DNA sequence: TGTGCCAGCAGTCCTGGCACTTCCTACGAGCAGTACTTC.